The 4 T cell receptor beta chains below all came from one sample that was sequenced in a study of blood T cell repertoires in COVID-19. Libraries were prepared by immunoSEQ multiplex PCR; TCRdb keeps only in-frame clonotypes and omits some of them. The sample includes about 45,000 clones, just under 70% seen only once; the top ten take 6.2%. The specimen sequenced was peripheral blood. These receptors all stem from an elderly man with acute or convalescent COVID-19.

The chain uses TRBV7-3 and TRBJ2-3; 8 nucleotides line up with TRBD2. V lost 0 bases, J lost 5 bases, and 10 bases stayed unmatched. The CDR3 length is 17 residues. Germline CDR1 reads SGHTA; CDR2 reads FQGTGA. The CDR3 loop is CASSLTIRGGRQDTQYF. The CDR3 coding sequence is TGTGCCAGCAGCTTAACGATACGGGGGGGCCGACAAGATACGCAGTATTTT.

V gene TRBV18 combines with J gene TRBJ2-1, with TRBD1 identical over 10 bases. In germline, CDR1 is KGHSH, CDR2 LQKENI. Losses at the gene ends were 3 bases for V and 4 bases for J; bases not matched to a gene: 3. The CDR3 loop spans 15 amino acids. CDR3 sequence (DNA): TGTGCCAGCTCACCCTCGGACAGGGGGTACAATGAGCAGTTCTTC. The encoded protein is CASSPSDRGYNEQFF.

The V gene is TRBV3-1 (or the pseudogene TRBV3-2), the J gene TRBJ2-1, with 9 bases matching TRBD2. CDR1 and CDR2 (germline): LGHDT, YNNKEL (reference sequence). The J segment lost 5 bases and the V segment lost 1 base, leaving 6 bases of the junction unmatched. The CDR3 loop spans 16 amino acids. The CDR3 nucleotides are TGTGCCAGCAGCCAAGTTTCTAGCGGGGTAAACAATGAGCAGTTCTTC. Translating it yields CASSQVSSGVNNEQFF.

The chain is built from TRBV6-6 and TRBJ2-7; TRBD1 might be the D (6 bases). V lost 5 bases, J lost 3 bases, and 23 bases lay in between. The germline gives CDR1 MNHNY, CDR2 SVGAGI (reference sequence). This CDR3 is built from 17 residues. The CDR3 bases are TGTGCCAGCAGTCCCTCCGCGACAGGCTCAGCCAGCTACGAGCAGTACTTC. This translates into CASSPSATGSASYEQYF.